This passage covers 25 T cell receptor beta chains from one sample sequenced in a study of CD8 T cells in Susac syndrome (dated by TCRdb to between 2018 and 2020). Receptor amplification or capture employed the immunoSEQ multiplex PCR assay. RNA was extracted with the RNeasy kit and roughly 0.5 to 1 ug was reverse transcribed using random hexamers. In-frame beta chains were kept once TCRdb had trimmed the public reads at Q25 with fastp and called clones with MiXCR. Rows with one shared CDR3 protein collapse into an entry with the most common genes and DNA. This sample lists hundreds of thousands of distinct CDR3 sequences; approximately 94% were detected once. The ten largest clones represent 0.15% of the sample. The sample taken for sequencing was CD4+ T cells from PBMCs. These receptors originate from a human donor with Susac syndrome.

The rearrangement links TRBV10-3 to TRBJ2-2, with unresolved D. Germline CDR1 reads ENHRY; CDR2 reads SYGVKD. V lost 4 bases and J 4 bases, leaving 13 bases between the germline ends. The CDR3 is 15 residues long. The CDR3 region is CAISGSTESTGELFF. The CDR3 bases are TGTGCCATCAGTGGATCTACAGAAAGCACCGGGGAGCTGTTTTTT.

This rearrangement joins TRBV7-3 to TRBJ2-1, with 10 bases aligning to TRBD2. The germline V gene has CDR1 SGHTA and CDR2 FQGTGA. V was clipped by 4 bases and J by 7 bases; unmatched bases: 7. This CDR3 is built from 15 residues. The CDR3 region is CASSSLAGDANEQFF. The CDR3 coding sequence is TGTGCCAGCAGCTCCCTAGCGGGGGATGCGAATGAGCAGTTCTTC. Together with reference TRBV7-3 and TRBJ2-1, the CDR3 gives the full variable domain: GAGVSQTPSNKVTEKGKYVELRCDPISGHTALYWYRQSLGQGPEFLIYFQGTGAADDSGLPNDRFFAVRPEGSVSTLKIQRTERGDSAVYLCASSSLAGDANEQFFGPGTRLTVL.

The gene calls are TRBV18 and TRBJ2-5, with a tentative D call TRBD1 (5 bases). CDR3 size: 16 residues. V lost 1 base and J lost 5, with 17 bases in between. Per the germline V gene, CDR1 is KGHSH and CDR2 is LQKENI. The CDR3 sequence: CASSPQAQAKGETQYF. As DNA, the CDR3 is TGTGCCAGCTCACCACAGGCCCAGGCCAAGGGGGAGACCCAGTACTTC.

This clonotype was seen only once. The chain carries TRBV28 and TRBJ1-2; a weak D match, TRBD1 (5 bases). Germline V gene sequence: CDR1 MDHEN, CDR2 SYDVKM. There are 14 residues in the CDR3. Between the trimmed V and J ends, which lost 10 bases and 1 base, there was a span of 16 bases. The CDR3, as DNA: TGTGCCATTGGGGCAGGGTCCTTTAACTATGGCTACACCTTC. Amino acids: CAIGAGSFNYGYTF.

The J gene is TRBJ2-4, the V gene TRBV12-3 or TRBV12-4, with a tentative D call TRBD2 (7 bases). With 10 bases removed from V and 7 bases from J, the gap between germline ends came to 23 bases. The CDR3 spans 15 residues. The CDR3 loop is CATAPIAGAANIQYF. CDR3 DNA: TGTGCCACCGCACCCATCGCGGGGGCCGCCAACATTCAGTACTTC.

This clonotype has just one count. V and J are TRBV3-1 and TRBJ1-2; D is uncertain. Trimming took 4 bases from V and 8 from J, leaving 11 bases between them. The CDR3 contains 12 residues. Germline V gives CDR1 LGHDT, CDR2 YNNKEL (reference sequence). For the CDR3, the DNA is TGTGCCAGCAGCCCCCCACGTGTCGGCTACACCTTC. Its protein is CASSPPRVGYTF.

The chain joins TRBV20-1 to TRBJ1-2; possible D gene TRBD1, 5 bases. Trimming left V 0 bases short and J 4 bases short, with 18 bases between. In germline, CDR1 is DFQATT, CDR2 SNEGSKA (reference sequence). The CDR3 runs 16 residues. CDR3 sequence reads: CSARDLDLTGFYGYTF. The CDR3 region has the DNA TGCAGTGCTAGAGATCTCGACCTAACAGGTTTCTATGGCTACACCTTC.

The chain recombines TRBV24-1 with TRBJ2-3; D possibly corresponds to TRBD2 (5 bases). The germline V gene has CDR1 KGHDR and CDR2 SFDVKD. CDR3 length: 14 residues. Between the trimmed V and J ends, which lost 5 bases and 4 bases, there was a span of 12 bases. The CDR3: CATSVGSLADTQYF. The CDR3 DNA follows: TGTGCCACCAGTGTGGGGAGTTTGGCAGATACGCAGTATTTT.

As DNA, the CDR3 is TGCAGTGCCCCTCGAGGGGGCTTGGGCTACACCTTC. This translates into CSAPRGGLGYTF. The chain recombines TRBV20-1 with TRBJ1-2; TRBD1 matches 7 bases. The junction had 9 bases not matched to a gene; V was cut back by 6 bases and J by 8 bases. Germline V gene sequence: CDR1 DFQATT, CDR2 SNEGSKA (reference sequence). The CDR3 spans 12 residues.

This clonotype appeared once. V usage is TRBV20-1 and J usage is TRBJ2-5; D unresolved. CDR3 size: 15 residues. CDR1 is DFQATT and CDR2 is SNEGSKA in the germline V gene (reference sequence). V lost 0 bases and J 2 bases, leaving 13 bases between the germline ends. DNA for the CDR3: TGCAGTGCTAGAGATGGTTCCGATGATCAAGAGACCCAGTACTTC. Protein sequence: CSARDGSDDQETQYF.

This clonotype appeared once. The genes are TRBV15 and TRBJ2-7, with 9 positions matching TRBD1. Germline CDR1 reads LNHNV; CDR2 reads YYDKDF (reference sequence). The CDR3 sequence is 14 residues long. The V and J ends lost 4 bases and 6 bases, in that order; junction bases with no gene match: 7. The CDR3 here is CATSKGQGPGEQYF. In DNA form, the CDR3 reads TGTGCCACCAGCAAAGGACAGGGGCCCGGCGAGCAGTACTTC.

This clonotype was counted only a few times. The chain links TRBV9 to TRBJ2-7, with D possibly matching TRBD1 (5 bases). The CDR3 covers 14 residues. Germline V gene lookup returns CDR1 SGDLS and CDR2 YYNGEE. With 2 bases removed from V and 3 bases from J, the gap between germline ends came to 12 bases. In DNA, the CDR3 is TGTGCCAGCAGCGTCACCAATCAGGGCTACGAGCAGTACTTC. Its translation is CASSVTNQGYEQYF.

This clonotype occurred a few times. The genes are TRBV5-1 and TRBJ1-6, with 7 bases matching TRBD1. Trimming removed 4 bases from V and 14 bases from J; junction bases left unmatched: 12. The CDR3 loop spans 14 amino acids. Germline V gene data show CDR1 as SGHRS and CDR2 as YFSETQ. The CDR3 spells CASSPDRPNEALHF. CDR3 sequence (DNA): TGCGCCAGCAGCCCGGACAGGCCCAACGAGGCCCTCCACTTT.

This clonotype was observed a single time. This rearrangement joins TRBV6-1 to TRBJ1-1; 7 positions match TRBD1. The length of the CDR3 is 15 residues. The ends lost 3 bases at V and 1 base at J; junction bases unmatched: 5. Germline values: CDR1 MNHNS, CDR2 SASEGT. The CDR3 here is CASSDGTVTNTEAFF. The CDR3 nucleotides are TGTGCCAGCAGTGACGGGACAGTAACGAACACTGAAGCTTTCTTT.

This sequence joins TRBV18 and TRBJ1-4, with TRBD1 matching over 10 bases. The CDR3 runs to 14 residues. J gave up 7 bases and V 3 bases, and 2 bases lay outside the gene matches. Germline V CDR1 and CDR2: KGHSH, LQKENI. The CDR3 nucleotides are TGTGCCAGCTCACCTGGACAGGGGGGTGAAAAACTGTTTTTT. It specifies CASSPGQGGEKLFF.

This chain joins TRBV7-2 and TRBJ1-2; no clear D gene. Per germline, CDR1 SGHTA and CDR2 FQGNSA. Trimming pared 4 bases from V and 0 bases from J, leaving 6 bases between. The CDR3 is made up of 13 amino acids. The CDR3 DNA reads TGTGCCAGCAGCTCGGCCGCTAACTATGGCTACACCTTC. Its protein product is CASSSAANYGYTF.

Here the CDR3 reads CASSFGSGQGGEKLFF. The CDR3 region has the DNA TGTGCCAGCAGCTTTGGCTCGGGACAGGGAGGGGAAAAACTGTTTTTT. The genes are TRBV5-4 and TRBJ1-4; the match to TRBD1 covers 9 bases. V lost 2 bases to trimming and J lost 8 bases; unmatched junction nucleotides: 10. The CDR3 contains 16 residues. CDR1 SGHNT and CDR2 YYREEE come from the germline V gene (reference sequence).

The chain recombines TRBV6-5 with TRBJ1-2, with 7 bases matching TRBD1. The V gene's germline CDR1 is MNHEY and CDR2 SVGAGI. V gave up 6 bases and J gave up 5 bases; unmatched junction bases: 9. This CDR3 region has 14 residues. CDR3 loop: CASRRGTEYYGYTF. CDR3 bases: TGTGCCAGCAGGAGAGGGACAGAGTATTATGGCTACACCTTC.

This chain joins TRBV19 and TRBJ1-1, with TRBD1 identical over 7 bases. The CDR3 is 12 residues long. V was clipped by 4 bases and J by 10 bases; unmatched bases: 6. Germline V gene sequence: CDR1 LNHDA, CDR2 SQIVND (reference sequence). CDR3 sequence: CASSKQGSGAFF. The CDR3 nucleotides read TGTGCCAGTAGTAAACAGGGGAGTGGAGCTTTCTTT.

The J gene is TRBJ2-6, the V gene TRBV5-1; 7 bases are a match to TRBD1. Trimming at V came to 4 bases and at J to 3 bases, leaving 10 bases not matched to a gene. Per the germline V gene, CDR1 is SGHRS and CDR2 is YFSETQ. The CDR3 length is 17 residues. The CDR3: CASSQETGWDGANVLTF. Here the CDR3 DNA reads TGCGCCAGCAGCCAAGAGACAGGGTGGGATGGGGCCAACGTCCTGACTTTC. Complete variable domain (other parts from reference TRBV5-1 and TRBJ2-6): KAGVTQTPRYLIKTRGQQVTLSCSPISGHRSVSWYQQTPGQGLQFLFEYFSETQRNKGNFPGRFSGRQFSNSRSEMNVSTLELGDSALYLCASSQETGWDGANVLTFGAGSRLTVL.

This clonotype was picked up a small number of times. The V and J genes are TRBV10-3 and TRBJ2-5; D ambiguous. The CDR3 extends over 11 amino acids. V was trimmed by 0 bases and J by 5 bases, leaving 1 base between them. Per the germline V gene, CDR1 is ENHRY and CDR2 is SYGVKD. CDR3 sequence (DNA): TGTGCCATCAGTGAGTCGGAGACCCAGTACTTC. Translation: CAISESETQYF.

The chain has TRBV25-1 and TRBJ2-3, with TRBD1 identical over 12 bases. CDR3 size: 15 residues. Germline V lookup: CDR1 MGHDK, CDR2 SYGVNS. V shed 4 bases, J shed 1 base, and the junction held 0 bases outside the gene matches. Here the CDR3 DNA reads TGTGCCAGCAGTGGGGACAGGGGGCGCACAGATACGCAGTATTTT. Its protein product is CASSGDRGRTDTQYF.

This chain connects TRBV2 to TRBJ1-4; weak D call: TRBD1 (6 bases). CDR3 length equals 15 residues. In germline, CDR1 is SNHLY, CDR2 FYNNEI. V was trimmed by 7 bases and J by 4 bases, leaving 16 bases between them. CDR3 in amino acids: CASKGSDSLNEKLFF. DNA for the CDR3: TGTGCCAGCAAGGGGTCGGACAGCCTTAATGAAAAACTGTTTTTT.

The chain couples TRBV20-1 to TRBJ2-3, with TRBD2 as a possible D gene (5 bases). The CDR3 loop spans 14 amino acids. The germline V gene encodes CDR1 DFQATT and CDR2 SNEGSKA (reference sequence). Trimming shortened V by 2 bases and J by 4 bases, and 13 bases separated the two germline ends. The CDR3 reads CSARRDARADTQYF. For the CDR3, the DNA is TGCAGTGCTAGACGGGATGCGAGGGCAGATACGCAGTATTTT.

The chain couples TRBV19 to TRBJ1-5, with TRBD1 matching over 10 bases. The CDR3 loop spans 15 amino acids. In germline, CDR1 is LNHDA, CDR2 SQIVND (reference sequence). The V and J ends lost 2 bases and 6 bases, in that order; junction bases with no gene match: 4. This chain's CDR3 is CASSIRDRGSQPQHF. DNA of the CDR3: TGTGCCAGTAGTATAAGGGACAGGGGAAGTCAGCCCCAGCATTTT. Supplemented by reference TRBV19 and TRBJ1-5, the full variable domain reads DGGITQSPKYLFRKEGQNVTLSCEQNLNHDAMYWYRQDPGQGLRLIYYSQIVNDFQKGDIAEGYSVSREKKESFPLTVTSAQKNPTAFYLCASSIRDRGSQPQHFGDGTRLSIL.